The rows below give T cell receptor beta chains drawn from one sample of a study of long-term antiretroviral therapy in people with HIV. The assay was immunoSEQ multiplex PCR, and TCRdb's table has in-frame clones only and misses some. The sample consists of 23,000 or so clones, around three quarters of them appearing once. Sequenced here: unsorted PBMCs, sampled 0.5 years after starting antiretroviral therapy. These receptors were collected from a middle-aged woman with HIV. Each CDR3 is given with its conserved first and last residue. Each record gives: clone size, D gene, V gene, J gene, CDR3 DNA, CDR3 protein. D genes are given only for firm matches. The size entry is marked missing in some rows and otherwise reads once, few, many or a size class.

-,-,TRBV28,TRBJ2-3,TGTGCCCTGGGACGGGGGGCCACGGGAGATACGCAGTATTTT,CALGRGATGDTQYF
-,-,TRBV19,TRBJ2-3,TGTGCCAGTGCTGACGATGGCGGGGGCAGAGATACGCAGTATTTT,CASADDGGGRDTQYF
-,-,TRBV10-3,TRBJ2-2,TGTGCAACCTTTGAGGCTACTGCGAACACCGGGGAGCTGTTTTTT,CATFEATANTGELFF
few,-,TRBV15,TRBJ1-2,TGTGCCACCAGCAGAGATGGCCAGGAGGGTGGCTACACCTTC,CATSRDGQEGGYTF
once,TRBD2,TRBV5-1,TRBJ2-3,TGCGCCAGCAGCTCATGGAGACTAGCGACCGCAGATACGCAGTATTTT,CASSSWRLATADTQYF
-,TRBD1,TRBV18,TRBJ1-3,TGTGCCAGCTCACCAGAGGACAGGAGGGGAAACACCATATATTTT,CASSPEDRRGNTIYF
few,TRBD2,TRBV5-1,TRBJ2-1,TGCGCCAGCAGCTTGGGACTAGCGGAGCGCACGGATGAGCAGTTCTTC,CASSLGLAERTDEQFF
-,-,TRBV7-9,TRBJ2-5,TGTGCCAGCAGCTTAGGGAATCAAGAGACCCAGTACTTC,CASSLGNQETQYF
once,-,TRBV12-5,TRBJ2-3,TGTGCTAGTGGCCTTCAGGGAATCACAGATACGCAGTATTTT,CASGLQGITDTQYF
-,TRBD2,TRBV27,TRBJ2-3,TGTGCCAGCAGTTTTTTCCGGGGGGGGAGTTTGGATACGCAGTATTTT,CASSFFRGGSLDTQYF
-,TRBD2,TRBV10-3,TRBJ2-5,TGTGCCACTAGCGGGGGGCAAGAGACCCAGTACTTC,CATSGGQETQYF
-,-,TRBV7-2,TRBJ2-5,TGTGCCAGCAGCCAGAGGACAGAGACAGAGACCCAGTACTTC,CASSQRTETETQYF
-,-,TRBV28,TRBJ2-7,TGTGCCAGCAGGGCGGCGTCGGACGAGCAGTACTTC,CASRAASDEQYF
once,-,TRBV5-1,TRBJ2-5,TGCGCCAGCACGGGATTAGGGGTCGCGACCCAGTACTTC,CASTGLGVATQYF
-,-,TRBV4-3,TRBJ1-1,TGCGCCAGCAGCCACTTCATGAACACTGAAGCTTTCTTT,CASSHFMNTEAFF
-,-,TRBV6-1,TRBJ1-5,TGTGCCAGCAGTGAAGCGCTTGGGGGGAGCAATCAGCCCCAGCATTTT,CASSEALGGSNQPQHF
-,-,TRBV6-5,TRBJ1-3,TGTGCCAGCCCCAGAGCTGGAAACACCATATATTTT,CASPRAGNTIYF
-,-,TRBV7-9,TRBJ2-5,TGTGCCAGCAGCTTAGCCTCCGACTACCAAGAGACCCAGTACTTC,CASSLASDYQETQYF
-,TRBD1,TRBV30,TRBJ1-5,TGTGCCTGGAAGGTCCAGGGGGCGACTCAGCCCCAGCATTTT,CAWKVQGATQPQHF
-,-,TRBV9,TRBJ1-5,TGTGCCAGCAGCGTCTCAGGGGATGGCAATCAGCCCCAGCATTTT,CASSVSGDGNQPQHF
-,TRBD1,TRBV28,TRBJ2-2,TGTGCCAGCAGTGGACAGGGGGCGGGTGGTGTCAGGGAGCTGTTTTTT,CASSGQGAGGVRELFF
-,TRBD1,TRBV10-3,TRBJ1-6,TGTGCCATCAGTGAGTCCGGACAGGGGAGGTCACCCCTCCACTTT,CAISESGQGRSPLHF
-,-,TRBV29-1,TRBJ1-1,TGCAGCGATAGGACAGATTTGAACACTGAAGCTTTCTTT,CSDRTDLNTEAFF
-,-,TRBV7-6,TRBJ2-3,TGTGCCAGCAGCTCTTCAGGAAGCACAGATACGCAGTATTTT,CASSSSGSTDTQYF
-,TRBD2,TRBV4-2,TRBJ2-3,TGTGCCAGCAGCTCTGGGCTAGCGGGGAGCACAGATACGCAGTATTTT,CASSSGLAGSTDTQYF
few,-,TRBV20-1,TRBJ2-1,TGCAGTGCTAGAGGAGAGAATGAGCAGTTCTTC,CSARGENEQFF
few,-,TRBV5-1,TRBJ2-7,TGCGCCAGCAGCTTGGGCAGATCCTCCTACGAGCAGTACTTC,CASSLGRSSYEQYF
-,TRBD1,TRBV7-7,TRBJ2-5,TGTGCCAGCAGCCCCGATGGACAGGCGCGGACCCAGTACTTC,CASSPDGQARTQYF
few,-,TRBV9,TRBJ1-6,TGTGCCAGCAGCGTCCGTCAGGACAATTCACCCCTCCACTTT,CASSVRQDNSPLHF
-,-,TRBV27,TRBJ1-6,TGTGCCAGCAGTTTTGAGTACAGCCTTAATTCACCCCTCCACTTT,CASSFEYSLNSPLHF
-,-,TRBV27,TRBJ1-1,TGTGCCAGCAGTTTTGGCACTGAAGCTTTCTTT,CASSFGTEAFF
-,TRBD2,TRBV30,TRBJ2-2,TGTGCCCGTGGACTAGCGGGGGGGACCGGGGAGCTGTTTTTT,CARGLAGGTGELFF
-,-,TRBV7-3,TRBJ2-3,TGTGCCAGCAGCCGGCGGGCGACAGATACGCAGTATTTT,CASSRRATDTQYF
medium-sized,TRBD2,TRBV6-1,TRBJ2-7,TGTGCCAGCAGTGATACTAGCGGGCCCATTACTCCCTACGAGCAGTACTTC,CASSDTSGPITPYEQYF
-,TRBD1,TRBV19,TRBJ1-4,TGTGCCAGTAGTGTCGACAGGGGGATGTTTTTT,CASSVDRGMFF